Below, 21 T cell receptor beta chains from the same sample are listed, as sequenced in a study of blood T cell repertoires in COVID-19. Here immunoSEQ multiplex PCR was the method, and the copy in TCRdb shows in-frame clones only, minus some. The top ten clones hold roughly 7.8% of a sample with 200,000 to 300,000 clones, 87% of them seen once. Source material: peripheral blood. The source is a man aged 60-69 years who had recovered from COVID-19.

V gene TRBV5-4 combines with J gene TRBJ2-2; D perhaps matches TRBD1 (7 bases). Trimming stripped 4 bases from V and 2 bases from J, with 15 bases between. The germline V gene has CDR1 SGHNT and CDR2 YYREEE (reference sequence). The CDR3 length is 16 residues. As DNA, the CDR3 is TGTGCCAGCAGCCCGCGGCGGGACAGAAACACCGGGGAGCTGTTTTTT. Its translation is CASSPRRDRNTGELFF.

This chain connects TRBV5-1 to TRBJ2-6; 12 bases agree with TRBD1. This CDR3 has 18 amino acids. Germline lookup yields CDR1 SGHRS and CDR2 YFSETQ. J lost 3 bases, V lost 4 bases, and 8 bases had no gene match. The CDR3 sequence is CASSPRGTGGVGANVLTF. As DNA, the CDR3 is TGCGCCAGCAGCCCTCGGGGGACAGGGGGCGTTGGGGCCAACGTCCTGACTTTC.

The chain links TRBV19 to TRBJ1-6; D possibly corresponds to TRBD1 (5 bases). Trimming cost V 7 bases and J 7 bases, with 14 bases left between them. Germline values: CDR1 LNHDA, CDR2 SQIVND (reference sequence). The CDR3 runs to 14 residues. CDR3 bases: TGTGCCAGTACTCAGGGCCTTAAGAATTCACCCCTCCACTTT. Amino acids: CASTQGLKNSPLHF.

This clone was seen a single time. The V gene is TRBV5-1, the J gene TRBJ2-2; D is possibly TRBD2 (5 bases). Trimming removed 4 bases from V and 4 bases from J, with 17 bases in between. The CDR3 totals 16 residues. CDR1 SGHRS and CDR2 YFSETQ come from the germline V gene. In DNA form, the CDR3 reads TGCGCCAGCAGCCTGGGCCGTACTAGAGGCACCGGGGAGCTGTTTTTT. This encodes CASSLGRTRGTGELFF.

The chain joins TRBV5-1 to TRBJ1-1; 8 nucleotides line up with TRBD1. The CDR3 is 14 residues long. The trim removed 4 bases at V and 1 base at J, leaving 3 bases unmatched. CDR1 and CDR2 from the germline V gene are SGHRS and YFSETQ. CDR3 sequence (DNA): TGCGCCAGCAGCGCCGGGACAGGGAACACTGAAGCTTTCTTT. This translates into CASSAGTGNTEAFF. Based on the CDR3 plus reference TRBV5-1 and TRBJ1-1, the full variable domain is KAGVTQTPRYLIKTRGQQVTLSCSPISGHRSVSWYQQTPGQGLQFLFEYFSETQRNKGNFPGRFSGRQFSNSRSEMNVSTLELGDSALYLCASSAGTGNTEAFFGQGTRLTVV.

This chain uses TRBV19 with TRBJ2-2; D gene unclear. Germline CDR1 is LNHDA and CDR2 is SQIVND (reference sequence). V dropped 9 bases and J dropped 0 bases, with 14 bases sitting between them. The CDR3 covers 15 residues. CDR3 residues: CASTPAAANTGELFF. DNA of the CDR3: TGTGCCAGCACCCCGGCGGCGGCGAACACCGGGGAGCTGTTTTTT.

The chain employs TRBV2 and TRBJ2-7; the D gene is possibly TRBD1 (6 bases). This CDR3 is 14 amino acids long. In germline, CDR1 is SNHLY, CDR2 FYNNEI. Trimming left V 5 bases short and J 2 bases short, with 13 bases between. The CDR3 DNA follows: TGTGCCAGCAGTCCGGGACACCCCCCCTACGAGCAGTACTTC. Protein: CASSPGHPPYEQYF. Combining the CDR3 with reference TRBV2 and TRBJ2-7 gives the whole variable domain EPEVTQTPSHQVTQMGQEVILRCVPISNHLYFYWYRQILGQKVEFLVSFYNNEISEKSEIFDDQFSVERPDGSNFTLKIRSTKLEDSAMYFCASSPGHPPYEQYFGPGTRLTVT.

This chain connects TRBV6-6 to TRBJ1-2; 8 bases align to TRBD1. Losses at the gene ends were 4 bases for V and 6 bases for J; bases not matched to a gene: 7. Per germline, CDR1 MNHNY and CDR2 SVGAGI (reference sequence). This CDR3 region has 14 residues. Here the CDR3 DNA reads TGTGCCAGCAGTTCACAGGGGGGAAGTGATGGCTACACCTTC. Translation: CASSSQGGSDGYTF.

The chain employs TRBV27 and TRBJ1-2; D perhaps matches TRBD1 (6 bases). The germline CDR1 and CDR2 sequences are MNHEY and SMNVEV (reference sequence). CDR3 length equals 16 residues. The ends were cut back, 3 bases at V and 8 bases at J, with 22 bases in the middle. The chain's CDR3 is CASSFYPRRGREGYTF. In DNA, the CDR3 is TGTGCCAGCAGTTTCTACCCCCGGCGGGGGCGGGAGGGCTACACCTTC.

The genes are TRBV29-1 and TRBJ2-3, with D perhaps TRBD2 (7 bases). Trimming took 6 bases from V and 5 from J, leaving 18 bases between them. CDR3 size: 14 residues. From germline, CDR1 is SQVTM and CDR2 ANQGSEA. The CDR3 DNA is TGCAGCGTGGGTCGGGGGGCTCGGTTAGATACGCAGTATTTT. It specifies CSVGRGARLDTQYF.

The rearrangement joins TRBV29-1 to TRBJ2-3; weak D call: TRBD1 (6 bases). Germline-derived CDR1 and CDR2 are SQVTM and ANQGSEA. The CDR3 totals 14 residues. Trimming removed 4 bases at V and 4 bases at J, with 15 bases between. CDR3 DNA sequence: TGCAGCGTTGGCCCAGGGGCTAGTGCAGATACGCAGTATTTT. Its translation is CSVGPGASADTQYF.

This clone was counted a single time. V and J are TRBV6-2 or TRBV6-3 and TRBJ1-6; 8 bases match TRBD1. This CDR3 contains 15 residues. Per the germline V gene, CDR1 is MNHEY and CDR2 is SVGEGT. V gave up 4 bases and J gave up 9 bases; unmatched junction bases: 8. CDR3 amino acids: CASSLLGQGASPLHF. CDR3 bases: TGTGCCAGCAGTTTGCTTGGACAGGGAGCTTCACCCCTCCACTTT.

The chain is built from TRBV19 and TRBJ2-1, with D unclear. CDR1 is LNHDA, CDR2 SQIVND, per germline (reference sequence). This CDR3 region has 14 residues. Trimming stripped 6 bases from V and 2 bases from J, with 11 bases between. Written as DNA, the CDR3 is TGTGCCAGTAGCCAGGTTGGCACCTACAATGAGCAGTTCTTC. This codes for CASSQVGTYNEQFF.

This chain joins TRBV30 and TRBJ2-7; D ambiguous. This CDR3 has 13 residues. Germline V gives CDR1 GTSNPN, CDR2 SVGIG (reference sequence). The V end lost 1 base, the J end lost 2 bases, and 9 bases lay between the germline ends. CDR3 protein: CAWSAGSPYEQYV. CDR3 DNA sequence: TGTGCCTGGAGTGCCGGTTCTCCCTACGAGCAGTACGTC.

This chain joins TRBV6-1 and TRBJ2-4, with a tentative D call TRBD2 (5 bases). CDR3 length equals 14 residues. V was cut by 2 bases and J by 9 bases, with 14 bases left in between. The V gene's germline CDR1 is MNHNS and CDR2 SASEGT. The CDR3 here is CASSERDKGGIQYF. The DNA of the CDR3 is TGTGCCAGCAGTGAACGGGATAAAGGAGGCATTCAGTACTTC.

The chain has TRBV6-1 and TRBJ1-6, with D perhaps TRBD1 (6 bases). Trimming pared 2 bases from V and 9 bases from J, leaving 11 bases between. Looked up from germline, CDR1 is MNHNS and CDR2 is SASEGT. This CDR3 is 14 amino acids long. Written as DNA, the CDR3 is TGTGCCAGCAGTGAATTGGGGGCTCGTTCACCCCTCCACTTT. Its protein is CASSELGARSPLHF.

CDR3 in amino acids: CASSLAVGTSPTGELFF. The CDR3 coding sequence is TGCGCCAGCAGCTTGGCCGTCGGGACTAGCCCCACCGGGGAGCTGTTTTTT. The chain has TRBV5-1 and TRBJ2-2, with 9 bases identical to TRBD2. The junction had 7 bases not matched to a gene; V was cut back by 0 bases and J by 4 bases. In germline, CDR1 is SGHRS, CDR2 YFSETQ. This CDR3 is 17 amino acids long. Together with reference TRBV5-1 and TRBJ2-2, the CDR3 gives the full variable domain: KAGVTQTPRYLIKTRGQQVTLSCSPISGHRSVSWYQQTPGQGLQFLFEYFSETQRNKGNFPGRFSGRQFSNSRSEMNVSTLELGDSALYLCASSLAVGTSPTGELFFGEGSRLTVL.

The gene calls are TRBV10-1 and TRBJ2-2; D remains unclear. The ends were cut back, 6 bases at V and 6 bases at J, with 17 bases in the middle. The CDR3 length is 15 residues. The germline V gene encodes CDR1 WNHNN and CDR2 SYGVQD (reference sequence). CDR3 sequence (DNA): TGCGCCAGCAGCCCGAGGTCTATAGGTGCCGGGGAGCTGTTTTTT. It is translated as CASSPRSIGAGELFF.

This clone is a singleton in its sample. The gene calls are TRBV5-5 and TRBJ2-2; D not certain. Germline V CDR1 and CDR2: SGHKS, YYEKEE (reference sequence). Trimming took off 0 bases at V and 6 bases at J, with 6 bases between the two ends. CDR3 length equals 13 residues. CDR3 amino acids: CASSLEAAGELFF. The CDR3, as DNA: TGTGCCAGCAGCTTGGAGGCGGCCGGGGAGCTGTTTTTT.

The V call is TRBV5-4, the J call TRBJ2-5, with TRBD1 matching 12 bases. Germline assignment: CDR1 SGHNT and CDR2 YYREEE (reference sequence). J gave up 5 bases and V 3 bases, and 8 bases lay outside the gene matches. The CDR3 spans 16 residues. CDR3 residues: CASSSAGTGGRETQYF. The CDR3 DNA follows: TGTGCCAGCAGCTCCGCCGGGACAGGGGGCCGGGAGACCCAGTACTTC.

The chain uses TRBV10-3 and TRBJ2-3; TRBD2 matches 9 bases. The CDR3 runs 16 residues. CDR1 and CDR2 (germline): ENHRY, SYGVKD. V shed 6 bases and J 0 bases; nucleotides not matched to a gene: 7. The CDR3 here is CAISVQRGASTDTQYF. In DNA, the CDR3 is TGTGCCATCAGCGTCCAGCGGGGGGCTAGCACAGATACGCAGTATTTT.